This TCR beta chain was identified in a study of shared clonotypes between healthy human individuals. The naive CD8 subset, CD45RO-negative cells positively selected for CCR7, excluded terminally differentiated effector memory CD45RA+ cells. Every one of the donors was a Caucasian adult that lived in Nashville, Tennessee. Sequencing used immunoSEQ multiplex PCR; TCRdb keeps in-frame clones, though not all of them. This sample has approximately 740,000 clones, with 80% to 95% found just once. CDR1 and CDR2 from the germline V gene are SNHLY and FYNNEI. The CDR3 spans 15 residues. V lost 2 bases and J lost 4, with 12 bases in between.

The source is a man younger than 45 in good health. Material: naive CD8+ T cells sorted from blood. The rearrangement links TRBV2 to TRBJ1-5; no reliable D call. The chain's CDR3 is CASSEWDTLNQPQHF. The CDR3, as DNA: TGTGCCAGCAGTGAATGGGATACCCTTAATCAGCCCCAGCATTTT.